This T cell receptor beta chain derives from a study of OX40 agonist ivuxolimab in advanced cancers. Study details: A partial response was reached by three patients: one with hepatocellular carcinoma and two with cutaneous melanoma. Notes on the study in general: Circulating CD4+ and CD8+ T cells showed clonal expansion by week 6 at 0.1 to 3.0 mg/kg.

Trimming pared 4 bases from V and 4 bases from J, leaving 15 bases between. Germline V gene lookup returns CDR1 MNHNS and CDR2 SASEGT. The CDR3 covers 15 residues. Assay: immunoSEQ multiplex PCR; the TCRdb copy retains only in-frame clones and omits some. The sample includes approximately 77,000 clones, around 91% seen only once; the top ten take about 1.8%. In the case of this clone: The antigen remains unidentified.

The V call is TRBV6-1, the J call TRBJ2-3; D is possibly TRBD1 (6 bases). The clonotype originates from an adult with an advanced solid tumor such as melanoma, head and neck, liver or kidney cancer. Here the sequenced sample was CD4+ or CD8+ T cells sorted from blood, taken in a trial of the OX40 agonist ivuxolimab. The CDR3 spells CASSAFPQGPDTQYF. In DNA, the CDR3 is TGTGCCAGCAGTGCCTTCCCCCAGGGGCCAGATACGCAGTATTTT.